This T cell receptor (beta chain) was sequenced in a study of blood T cell repertoires in COVID-19. Authors' analysis steps: Scientists estimated how many nucleated cells there were by amplifying reference gene primers. TCRdb's copy holds only in-frame clones and misses some; the assay was immunoSEQ multiplex PCR. The V and J calls and clone size come from that table; D and trimming were worked out from the DNA. The sample holds 100,000 or so clones, about nine tenths seen once. This sequence was found in a man aged 60 to 75 with acute or convalescent COVID-19. Sequenced: peripheral blood.

CDR3: CASSSWLAGGTFF. The CDR3, as DNA: TGTGCCAGCAGCTCCTGGCTAGCGGGAGGTACGTTCTTC. The rearrangement uses TRBV5-8 and TRBJ2-1, with 11 bases fitting TRBD2. The CDR3 consists of 13 residues. The germline V gene encodes CDR1 SGHTS and CDR2 YDEGEE. V gave up 3 bases and J gave up 15 bases; unmatched junction bases: 8.